This is a list of T cell receptor beta chains from one sample in a study of T cell changes during pregnancy in multiple sclerosis. The data were produced by immunoSEQ multiplex PCR, yet TCRdb's version contains in-frame clones alone and is incomplete. There are more than 35,000 clones in the sample; around 90% occur only once, and 0.3% to 0.4% lies in the top ten. The sequencing here drew on CD4+ T cells from peripheral blood mononuclear cells, taken in the third trimester of pregnancy. The source of these receptors is a female donor in good health, enrolled as a control in a pregnancy study. Each CDR3 is given with its conserved first and last residue. Each record gives: D gene, clone size, V gene, J gene, CDR3 DNA, CDR3 protein. The D gene is left open where the match is weak. Size is omitted from some rows. Given values are once, few, many or a class for expanded clones.

D: .
size: .
V: TRBV5-1
J: TRBJ1-1
DNA: TGCGCCAGCCGGAACCCAGGGGAGGGGGCTGAAGCTTTCTTT
CDR3: CASRNPGEGAEAFF

D: .
size: .
V: TRBV6-1
J: TRBJ1-5
DNA: TGTGCCAGCAGAGAAACGGAGGGGCGGCCCCAGCATTTT
CDR3: CASRETEGRPQHF

D: .
size: .
V: TRBV28
J: TRBJ1-1
DNA: TGTGCCAGCAGTTTTTGGCGGTTGGACACTGAAGCTTTCTTT
CDR3: CASSFWRLDTEAFF

D: TRBD2
size: once
V: TRBV2
J: TRBJ2-1
DNA: TGTGCCAGCAGCCCAGACAGACAAGGTCCGGGACTAGCGTACAATGAGCAGTTCTTC
CDR3: CASSPDRQGPGLAYNEQFF

D: TRBD2
size: .
V: TRBV25-1
J: TRBJ2-1
DNA: TGTGCCAGCGGCTTAGCGGGGGGGCCCCACAATGAGCAGTTCTTC
CDR3: CASGLAGGPHNEQFF

D: .
size: .
V: TRBV4-2
J: TRBJ1-1
DNA: TGTGCCAGCAGTCGAGGGTCGGAGGTGGGCACTGAAGCTTTCTTT
CDR3: CASSRGSEVGTEAFF

D: .
size: .
V: TRBV7-9
J: TRBJ1-1
DNA: TGTGCCAGCAACGCCCCTCCCCAGGCTGAAGCTTTCTTT
CDR3: CASNAPPQAEAFF

D: TRBD1
size: .
V: TRBV28
J: TRBJ1-2
DNA: TGTGCCAGCAGGGAAGGACAGGGTAGCTATGGCTACACCTTC
CDR3: CASREGQGSYGYTF

D: TRBD2
size: .
V: TRBV7-2
J: TRBJ2-1
DNA: TGTGCCAGCAGCTTCCAGGTTAAGGCCCCTAGCGGGAGCTCATATGAGCAGTTCTTC
CDR3: CASSFQVKAPSGSSYEQFF

D: TRBD1
size: .
V: TRBV11-3
J: TRBJ2-4
DNA: TGTGCCAGCAGCTCCGGGACAGTAAACATTCAGTACTTC
CDR3: CASSSGTVNIQYF

D: TRBD1
size: .
V: TRBV15
J: TRBJ1-4
DNA: TGTGCCACCAGCAGAGCGCTGACAGGGGCTGAAAAACTGTTTTTT
CDR3: CATSRALTGAEKLFF

D: .
size: .
V: TRBV29-1
J: TRBJ1-3
DNA: TGCAGCGTTGTCAGTTCTGGAAACACCATATATTTT
CDR3: CSVVSSGNTIYF

D: TRBD2
size: .
V: TRBV7-2
J: TRBJ2-1
DNA: TGTGCCAGCAGCTATCTAGCGGGAGGTGTAAATGAGCAGTTCTTC
CDR3: CASSYLAGGVNEQFF

D: .
size: once
V: TRBV4-1
J: TRBJ2-5
DNA: TGCGCCAGCAGCCAAGCGGGGGAGCAAGAGACCCAGTACTTC
CDR3: CASSQAGEQETQYF

D: TRBD1
size: .
V: TRBV28
J: TRBJ2-3
DNA: TGTGCCAGCAGTTCAGGACAGGGCACAGATACGCAGTATTTT
CDR3: CASSSGQGTDTQYF

D: TRBD1
size: once
V: TRBV5-1
J: TRBJ2-1
DNA: TGCGCCAGCAGCTTGTTGACAGGGATGGGCAATGAGCAGTTCTTC
CDR3: CASSLLTGMGNEQFF

D: .
size: few
V: TRBV18
J: TRBJ1-1
DNA: TGTGCCAGCTCACCACAATCAGGGGAGAACACTGAAGCTTTCTTT
CDR3: CASSPQSGENTEAFF

D: .
size: .
V: TRBV7-6
J: TRBJ2-1
DNA: TGTGCCAGCAGCTTAAGGGTAGCGGAATACAATGAGCAGTTCTTC
CDR3: CASSLRVAEYNEQFF

D: .
size: .
V: TRBV6-5
J: TRBJ2-1
DNA: TGTGCCAGCAGTTACTCGGCTATTCTAGAGAATGAGCAGTTCTTC
CDR3: CASSYSAILENEQFF

D: TRBD1
size: .
V: TRBV9
J: TRBJ1-6
DNA: TGTGCCAGCAGCCCACCCGGACAGGCTTATAATTCACCCCTCCACTTT
CDR3: CASSPPGQAYNSPLHF

D: .
size: few
V: TRBV5-1
J: TRBJ2-7
DNA: TGCGCCAGCAGCTTGATCCCCAGCTCCTACGAGCAGTACTTC
CDR3: CASSLIPSSYEQYF

D: TRBD1
size: .
V: TRBV18
J: TRBJ1-2
DNA: TGTGCCAGCTCACCACCGGTTACAGGGGGACTCTCCATCTATGGCTACACCTTC
CDR3: CASSPPVTGGLSIYGYTF

D: .
size: .
V: TRBV6-5
J: TRBJ1-2
DNA: TGTGCCAGCAGTTGGGCATCCGGTGCAGGGGCTTATGGCTACACCTTC
CDR3: CASSWASGAGAYGYTF

D: .
size: .
V: TRBV2
J: TRBJ1-6
DNA: TGTGCCAGCAGTGAACGAACAGCCGGTAATTCACCCCTCCACTTT
CDR3: CASSERTAGNSPLHF

D: TRBD1
size: .
V: TRBV15
J: TRBJ2-1
DNA: TGTGCCACCAGCAGAGATCCCCCGGGACAGGGTTACAATGAGCAGTTCTTC
CDR3: CATSRDPPGQGYNEQFF

D: .
size: .
V: TRBV20-1
J: TRBJ1-1
DNA: TGCAGTGCCCTCCGGGGGACTGAAGCTTTCTTT
CDR3: CSALRGTEAFF

D: TRBD1
size: .
V: TRBV28
J: TRBJ1-5
DNA: TGTGCCAGCAGTCCTTGGACAGGGGGGAATCAGCCCCAGCATTTT
CDR3: CASSPWTGGNQPQHF

D: TRBD2
size: .
V: TRBV5-4
J: TRBJ2-7
DNA: TGTGCCAGCAGCGGGACCGGGACTAGCGTCAACGAGCAGTACTTC
CDR3: CASSGTGTSVNEQYF

D: TRBD1
size: once
V: TRBV30
J: TRBJ1-3
DNA: TGTGCCTGGAGGGGGACAGGGAGAGGAAACACCATATATTTT
CDR3: CAWRGTGRGNTIYF

D: .
size: .
V: TRBV7-7
J: TRBJ2-5
DNA: TGTGCTAGCAGCTTTGTTGTGGGCGAGACCCAGTACTTC
CDR3: CASSFVVGETQYF

D: .
size: .
V: TRBV6-5
J: TRBJ2-7
DNA: TGTGCCAGCAGTTACTCCTCTACAGGGTTCTACGAGCAGTACTTC
CDR3: CASSYSSTGFYEQYF

D: .
size: .
V: TRBV13
J: TRBJ1-1
DNA: TGTGCCAGCAGCTTTATCTTGAACACTGAAGCTTTCTTT
CDR3: CASSFILNTEAFF

D: TRBD2
size: .
V: TRBV12-5
J: TRBJ2-1
DNA: TGTGCTAGTGGTTCGGGGGGTAGCTCCTACAATGAGCAGTTCTTC
CDR3: CASGSGGSSYNEQFF

D: .
size: .
V: TRBV6-1
J: TRBJ2-7
DNA: TGTGCCAGCAGTGACGAGAGCGAGCAGTACTTC
CDR3: CASSDESEQYF

D: TRBD1
size: .
V: TRBV29-1
J: TRBJ1-2
DNA: TGCAGCACCTGGACAGGGGGAATCAGTGGCTACACCTTC
CDR3: CSTWTGGISGYTF

D: .
size: .
V: TRBV5-1
J: TRBJ2-2
DNA: TGCGCCAGCAGCCCCCGGGACACGAACACCGGGGAGCTGTTTTTT
CDR3: CASSPRDTNTGELFF

D: TRBD2
size: .
V: TRBV6-5
J: TRBJ2-7
DNA: TGTGCCAGCAGGCAATCGACTAGCGCCTACGAGCAGTACTTC
CDR3: CASRQSTSAYEQYF

D: .
size: .
V: TRBV14
J: TRBJ2-3
DNA: TGTGCCAGCAGCCAAGGGGAGGCCACAGATACGCAGTATTTT
CDR3: CASSQGEATDTQYF

D: TRBD1
size: .
V: TRBV7-9
J: TRBJ1-2
DNA: TGTGCCAGCAGCTTAGAGGGGACAGGGGGCAGCTCATATGGCTACACCTTC
CDR3: CASSLEGTGGSSYGYTF

D: .
size: .
V: TRBV5-1
J: TRBJ2-3
DNA: TGCGCCAGCAGCTTGGAAGGGGCAGATACGCAGTATTTT
CDR3: CASSLEGADTQYF

D: .
size: .
V: TRBV14
J: TRBJ1-2
DNA: TGTGCCAGCAGCCAAAAGATAGGGGTTGGCTACACCTTC
CDR3: CASSQKIGVGYTF

D: .
size: .
V: TRBV28
J: TRBJ2-2
DNA: TGTGCCAGCAGCCACCGGGGGAGAGGGGAGCTGTTTTTT
CDR3: CASSHRGRGELFF

D: TRBD1
size: .
V: TRBV19
J: TRBJ1-1
DNA: TGTGCCACTGGACAGGGCACTGAAGCTTTCTTT
CDR3: CATGQGTEAFF

D: .
size: .
V: TRBV27
J: TRBJ2-1
DNA: TGTGCCAGCAGTTTCCCCGGGGTGGCCCCCTACAATGAGCAGTTCTTC
CDR3: CASSFPGVAPYNEQFF

D: .
size: .
V: TRBV28
J: TRBJ1-5
DNA: TGTGCCAGCAGTTTATCCCTACTCGGTCGGGGGTTGTGGCAGCCCCGGCATTTT
CDR3: CASSLSLLGRGLWQPRHF

D: TRBD1
size: .
V: TRBV10-3
J: TRBJ1-6
DNA: TGTGCCATCAGTGAGGTGGGACAGGGGAATTCACCCCTCCACTTT
CDR3: CAISEVGQGNSPLHF

D: TRBD2
size: .
V: TRBV5-4
J: TRBJ2-1
DNA: TGTGCCAGCAGCTATGGGACTACTATAGAGGAGTTCTTC
CDR3: CASSYGTTIEEFF

D: .
size: once
V: TRBV18
J: TRBJ2-7
DNA: TGTGCCAGCTCACCACCGGGCAGGGGGGATGACCACGAGCAGTACTTC
CDR3: CASSPPGRGDDHEQYF

D: .
size: .
V: TRBV5-4
J: TRBJ1-1
DNA: TGTGCCAGCGGGGGGGACCGGAACACTGAAGCTTTCTTT
CDR3: CASGGDRNTEAFF

D: TRBD2
size: .
V: TRBV5-4
J: TRBJ2-1
DNA: TGTGCCAGCAGTCGCGAGTCGGGGGGGGCCTACAATGAGCAGTTCTTC
CDR3: CASSRESGGAYNEQFF